This T cell receptor beta chain was observed in a study of Graves' ophthalmopathy and Graves' hyperthyroidism. The wider study: Peripheral blood samples were taken at initial diagnosis, before any treatment.

In donors with ophthalmopathy, activity was moderate-to-severe, with CAS ≥3, NOSPECS ≥4 and duration under 3 months. Study outcomes and limitations: Clonotypes were expanded in thyroid at above 0.001 frequency, and most also appeared in blood. Ophthalmopathy progression was predicted by the model at 70.59% sensitivity and less than 80% specificity.

Comments on this clonotype: Its antigen remains unidentified.

Amplified TCR beta CDR3 regions were obtained using RNA transcripts as template. Following a first-round RT-PCR that used HTBI primers, a second-round multiplex PCR was carried out. TCRdb recomputed calls from the multiplex PCR reads with MiXCR, one row per CDR3 protein. The sample records about 48,000 distinct CDR3 sequences, 50% being singletons. From germline, CDR1 is LNHDA and CDR2 SQIVND (reference sequence). The CDR3 is made up of 13 amino acids. Trimming cost V 1 base and J 5 bases, with 6 bases left between them. The sequencing sample was made of peripheral blood. The V call is TRBV19, the J call TRBJ1-5, with D unclear. This receptor was identified in an adult man with Graves' ophthalmopathy. The CDR3 spells CASSIADYQPQHF. CDR3 coding DNA: TGTGCCAGTAGTATAGCGGATTATCAGCCCCAGCATTTT.